What follows are 21 T cell receptor beta chains derived from one specimen sequenced in a study of blood T cell repertoires in COVID-19. Sequenced by immunoSEQ multiplex PCR; TCRdb stores in-frame clones only, minus some. The sample shows fewer than 85,000 clones, roughly nine tenths of them seen only once. Sequenced sample: peripheral blood. The receptors stem from a human donor in a cohort sampled during active COVID-19.

This clone is medium-sized by share. This sequence joins TRBV30 and TRBJ1-6; 8 positions agree with TRBD1. Germline V lookup: CDR1 GTSNPN, CDR2 SVGIG (reference sequence). The CDR3 is 14 amino acids. With V trimmed by 5 bases and J by 5 bases, 5 bases remained unmatched. DNA for the CDR3: TGTGCCTGGTCGAAGGGACAGGATAATTCACCCCTCCACTTT. This translates into CAWSKGQDNSPLHF.

The V gene is TRBV28, the J gene TRBJ1-3, with D maybe TRBD1 (6 bases). Germline CDR1 is MDHEN and CDR2 is SYDVKM. The CDR3 sequence is 15 residues long. The V end was cut by 6 bases, the J end by 3 bases, with 15 bases between. The CDR3 nucleotides read TGTGCCAGCAGCACTTCGGGGGGCATTGGAAACACCATATATTTT. This sequence encodes CASSTSGGIGNTIYF.

The V and J genes are TRBV4-1 and TRBJ1-5; D gene ambiguous. The CDR3 sequence is 14 residues long. Trimming removed 0 bases at V and 4 bases at J, with 7 bases between. Germline V gene lookup returns CDR1 MGHRA and CDR2 YSYEKL. CDR3 nucleotides: TGCGCCAGCAGCCAAGAAACGGGGAATCAGCCCCAGCATTTT. It specifies CASSQETGNQPQHF.

The chain couples TRBV2 to TRBJ1-6, with D unclear. The CDR3 runs to 12 residues. The V and J ends lost 7 bases and 15 bases respectively, with 16 bases between them. Per the germline V gene, CDR1 is SNHLY and CDR2 is FYNNEI. CDR3 protein: CASTLGSHNLHF. CDR3 nucleotides: TGTGCCAGCACCCTAGGGAGTCACAACCTCCACTTT.

The chain uses TRBV10-3 and TRBJ1-1; TRBD1 aligns across 10 bases. Germline values: CDR1 ENHRY, CDR2 SYGVKD. Trimming cost V 4 bases and J 1 base; bases outside gene matches: 15. This CDR3 contains 19 residues. In DNA form, the CDR3 reads TGTGCCATCAGTGGCGGGAGCGACAGGGGGCTGGGGGCGAACACTGAAGCTTTCTTT. It is translated as CAISGGSDRGLGANTEAFF.

J is TRBJ1-2 and V is TRBV7-9; a weak D match, TRBD1 (5 bases). The CDR3 length is 16 residues. V lost 5 bases and J 4 bases, leaving 20 bases between the germline ends. Germline V gene lookup returns CDR1 SEHNR and CDR2 FQNEAQ (reference sequence). The CDR3 region is CASSGGAARGGYGYTF. CDR3 DNA: TGTGCCAGCAGCGGAGGAGCGGCCCGGGGGGGCTATGGCTACACCTTC.

This chain links TRBV19 with TRBJ2-1, with D perhaps matching TRBD2 (6 bases). This CDR3 has 16 amino acids. Trimming removed 7 bases from V and 0 bases from J, with 16 bases in between. CDR1 and CDR2 from the germline V gene are LNHDA and SQIVND (reference sequence). CDR3 sequence (DNA): TGTGCCAGTACGAGAGGGGCCGGGGGCTCCTACAATGAGCAGTTCTTC. Residues: CASTRGAGGSYNEQFF.

This rearrangement joins TRBV11-2 to TRBJ1-3, with D maybe TRBD1 (6 bases). Germline lookup yields CDR1 SGHAT and CDR2 FQNNGV. The V gene lost 3 bases and the J gene lost 0 bases, with 18 bases spanning the gap. The length of the CDR3 is 18 residues. CDR3 loop: CASSLRARQARSGNTIYF. In nucleotides, the CDR3 is TGTGCCAGCAGCTTGAGGGCCCGACAGGCACGCTCTGGAAACACCATATATTTT.

This clone was seen only a few times. The CDR3 coding sequence is TGTGCCAGCAGCGCCCCTGTGAACTATGGCTACACCTTC. Its protein is CASSAPVNYGYTF. The rearrangement links TRBV9 to TRBJ1-2; D is unclear. V was pared by 3 bases and J by 2 bases, with 8 bases between. CDR3 size: 13 residues. Germline CDR1 and CDR2: SGDLS and YYNGEE.

The chain has TRBV5-1 and TRBJ1-1, with D possibly matching TRBD1 (5 bases). Trimming shortened V by 5 bases and J by 1 base, and 18 bases separated the two germline ends. CDR1 SGHRS and CDR2 YFSETQ come from the germline V gene. The CDR3 is 16 amino acids. Written as DNA, the CDR3 is TGCGCCAGCAGGCCCGGGGGAGGGGCAAAGAACACTGAAGCTTTCTTT. Amino acid sequence: CASRPGGGAKNTEAFF.

This chain uses TRBV10-3 with TRBJ2-2, with unresolved D. Trimming shortened V by 7 bases and J by 4 bases, and 4 bases separated the two germline ends. The CDR3 has 11 residues. Germline CDR1 reads ENHRY; CDR2 reads SYGVKD. DNA of the CDR3: TGTGCCATCACTAGCACCGGGGAGCTGTTTTTT. Its protein product is CAITSTGELFF.

This clone appeared a single time. The genes are TRBV6-4 and TRBJ1-2; D unresolved. CDR1 and CDR2 from the germline V gene are MRHNA and SNTAGT. The CDR3 totals 15 residues. V shed 8 bases and J shed 5 bases, with 21 bases lying between them. The CDR3 is CASFRGPRAGYGYTF. The CDR3 bases are TGTGCCAGCTTCCGCGGGCCTCGGGCGGGGTATGGCTACACCTTC.

V and J are TRBV9 and TRBJ2-5; TRBD1 aligns across 12 bases. The CDR3 consists of 17 residues. J was trimmed by 4 bases and V by 5 bases; bases with no gene match: 12. Germline CDR1 and CDR2: SGDLS and YYNGEE. The DNA of the CDR3 is TGTGCCAGCAGGTCTCATCCGGGACAGGGGGCTGGAGAGACCCAGTACTTC. This sequence encodes CASRSHPGQGAGETQYF.

Turning to this clone: Other DNA sequences in the same sample also yield this CDR3. V gene TRBV12-3 or TRBV12-4 combines with J gene TRBJ1-2; no definite D call. The V end was cut by 6 bases, the J end by 4 bases, with 9 bases between. This CDR3 has 12 amino acids. CDR3 protein: CASSAAGYGYTF. In DNA form, the CDR3 reads TGTGCCAGCAGCGCGGCGGGCTATGGCTACACCTTC.

This chain joins TRBV7-2 and TRBJ1-1; possibly TRBD1 for D (5 bases). This CDR3 is 15 amino acids long. V was trimmed by 6 bases and J by 1 base, leaving 15 bases between them. The germline V gene has CDR1 SGHTA and CDR2 FQGNSA. The CDR3 reads CASSPVRGTNTEAFF. CDR3 DNA: TGTGCCAGCAGTCCAGTTAGGGGCACGAACACTGAAGCTTTCTTT. Looking up the rest from reference TRBV7-2 and TRBJ1-1 gives the full variable domain: GAGVSQSPSNKVTEKGKDVELRCDPISGHTALYWYRQSLGQGLEFLIYFQGNSAPDKSGLPSDRFSAERTGGSVSTLTIQRTQQEDSAVYLCASSPVRGTNTEAFFGQGTRLTVV.

DNA for the CDR3: TGTGCCAGCAGCTTGGCAGGGCCCTATAGCAATCAGCCCCAGCATTTT. Protein product: CASSLAGPYSNQPQHF. The rearrangement links TRBV7-2 to TRBJ1-5, with TRBD1 as a possible D gene (5 bases). Deletions cut 3 bases from V and 0 bases from J, with 12 bases between. Germline loops: CDR1 SGHTA, CDR2 FQGNSA. This CDR3 comprises 16 residues.

The genes are TRBV6-5 and TRBJ1-5; 8 nucleotides match TRBD1. With 5 bases clipped from V and 5 bases from J, the junction kept 5 bases outside the gene matches. The CDR3 runs to 14 residues. The V gene's germline CDR1 is MNHEY and CDR2 SVGAGI. CDR3 nucleotide sequence: TGTGCCAGCAGTACCGGGACAGGTTATCAGCCCCAGCATTTT. It codes for CASSTGTGYQPQHF.

This CDR3 reads CASSRGTGEEVVYGYTF. The CDR3 nucleotides are TGTGCCAGCAGCCGCGGGACAGGGGAGGAGGTGGTCTATGGCTACACCTTC. The chain couples TRBV12-1 to TRBJ1-2; the table calls TRBD1, which could not be checked here. TRBV12-1 is a listed pseudogene. The CDR3 is 17 amino acids.

CDR3 region: CASSLVAATNEKLFF. CDR3 DNA sequence: TGTGCCAGCAGCTTGGTGGCAGCAACTAATGAAAAACTGTTTTTT. V usage is TRBV5-6 and J usage is TRBJ1-4; D is uncertain. Germline CDR1 reads SGHDT; CDR2 reads YYEEEE. The CDR3 length is 15 residues. The V and J ends lost 0 bases and 0 bases respectively, with 6 bases between them.

This chain joins TRBV27 and TRBJ2-7; D uncertain. Per germline, CDR1 MNHEY and CDR2 SMNVEV (reference sequence). This CDR3 has 12 amino acids. V lost 2 bases and J 4 bases, leaving 6 bases between the germline ends. CDR3: CASSLPGYEQYF. The CDR3 coding sequence is TGTGCCAGCAGTTTACCCGGGTACGAGCAGTACTTC.

The chain links TRBV9 to TRBJ2-5; TRBD2 aligns across 11 bases. The CDR3 is made up of 17 amino acids. The junction had 9 bases not matched to a gene; V was cut back by 3 bases and J by 2 bases. The germline gives CDR1 SGDLS, CDR2 YYNGEE. CDR3 residues: CASSARLAGIHQETQYF. DNA for the CDR3: TGTGCCAGCAGCGCCAGACTAGCGGGAATCCATCAAGAGACCCAGTACTTC.